This is a list of T cell receptor beta chains from one sample in a study of T cell responses to AZD1222 COVID-19 vaccine. Profiling relied on immunoSEQ multiplex PCR, and the TCRdb table lists in-frame clones only, not all of them. This sample has over 150,000 clones; around 93% occur once, and the top ten carry around 0.98%. Specimen: peripheral blood, collected 28 days after the second dose of the MenACWY control vaccine. These receptors came from an adult who received the MenACWY meningococcal vaccine as a control. Each CDR3 is given with its conserved first and last residue. A D gene is named only where the DNA matches it firmly. The size field is filled for only some rows; it gives once, few, many or a size class.

V gene: TRBV2
CDR3 length: 14
J gene: TRBJ1-3
clone size: few
D gene: -
CDR3 DNA: TGTGCCACTTTGACAGGCCGCTCTGGAAACACCATATATTTT
CDR3 protein: CATLTGRSGNTIYF

V gene: TRBV2
CDR3 length: 11
J gene: TRBJ1-2
clone size: -
D gene: -
CDR3 DNA: TGTGCCAGCGCAAGAGACTATGGCTACACCTTC
CDR3 protein: CASARDYGYTF

V gene: TRBV5-5
CDR3 length: 14
J gene: TRBJ1-6
clone size: once
D gene: TRBD1
CDR3 DNA: TGTGCCAGCAGCTGGGACAGCCTAAATTCACCCCTCCACTTT
CDR3 protein: CASSWDSLNSPLHF

V gene: TRBV6-2/TRBV6-3
CDR3 length: 11
J gene: TRBJ1-1
clone size: -
D gene: -
CDR3 DNA: TGTGCCAGCAGCAGGGGATTTGAAGCTTTCTTT
CDR3 protein: CASSRGFEAFF

V gene: TRBV5-4
CDR3 length: 14
J gene: TRBJ1-2
clone size: -
D gene: TRBD1
CDR3 DNA: TGTGCCAGCAGCTCCCAGGGACAGCACTATGGCTACACCTTC
CDR3 protein: CASSSQGQHYGYTF

V gene: TRBV4-2
CDR3 length: 14
J gene: TRBJ2-4
clone size: -
D gene: -
CDR3 DNA: TGTGCCAGCAGCGAGGGAGCAGGGTCGGGAGTGGTGTACTTC
CDR3 protein: CASSEGAGSGVVYF

V gene: TRBV15
CDR3 length: 18
J gene: TRBJ2-1
clone size: -
D gene: -
CDR3 DNA: TGTGCCACCAGCAGCCCCGTGGGAGTCCGGGGCTCCTACAATGAGCAGTTCTTC
CDR3 protein: CATSSPVGVRGSYNEQFF

V gene: TRBV19
CDR3 length: 14
J gene: TRBJ1-2
clone size: -
D gene: -
CDR3 DNA: TGTGCCAGTAGTCACAGGCAAACTAACTATGGCTACACCTTC
CDR3 protein: CASSHRQTNYGYTF

V gene: TRBV15
CDR3 length: 16
J gene: TRBJ2-7
clone size: -
D gene: TRBD1
CDR3 DNA: TGTGCCACCAGCAGAGATCTAGGGACAGGGAAACTAGAGCAGTACTTC
CDR3 protein: CATSRDLGTGKLEQYF

V gene: TRBV2
CDR3 length: 15
J gene: TRBJ1-1
clone size: -
D gene: -
CDR3 DNA: TGTGCCAGCAGTGAAATTCCAGGGATGAACACTGAAGCTTTCTTT
CDR3 protein: CASSEIPGMNTEAFF

V gene: TRBV7-8
CDR3 length: 16
J gene: TRBJ1-3
clone size: once
D gene: TRBD1
CDR3 DNA: TGTGCCAGCAGCCCTCTAGGGACAGGGGGTGGAAACACCATATATTTT
CDR3 protein: CASSPLGTGGGNTIYF

V gene: TRBV19
CDR3 length: 11
J gene: TRBJ1-5
clone size: once
D gene: -
CDR3 DNA: TGTGCCAGTAGTTCTCATAAGGCCCAGCATTTT
CDR3 protein: CASSSHKAQHF

V gene: TRBV19
CDR3 length: 15
J gene: TRBJ1-2
clone size: -
D gene: -
CDR3 DNA: TGTGCCAGTACTGGGATCAGTTCAAGATTCAATGGCTACACCTTC
CDR3 protein: CASTGISSRFNGYTF

V gene: TRBV12-3/TRBV12-4
CDR3 length: 13
J gene: TRBJ1-1
clone size: once
D gene: -
CDR3 DNA: TGTGCCAGCAGCACGATGGAGGACACTGAAGCTTTCTTT
CDR3 protein: CASSTMEDTEAFF

V gene: TRBV3-1/TRBV3-2
CDR3 length: 13
J gene: TRBJ1-5
clone size: -
D gene: -
CDR3 DNA: TGTGCCAGCGGGTTTAGCAGCAATCAGCCCCAGCATTTT
CDR3 protein: CASGFSSNQPQHF

V gene: TRBV5-1
CDR3 length: 15
J gene: TRBJ1-4
clone size: -
D gene: -
CDR3 DNA: TGCGCCAGCAGCTTGGTGGGGGGCGAAGGTGAAAAACTGTTTTTT
CDR3 protein: CASSLVGGEGEKLFF

V gene: TRBV5-6
CDR3 length: 14
J gene: TRBJ1-4
clone size: -
D gene: -
CDR3 DNA: TGTGCCAGCAGCCAAGGGCCAACTAATGAAAAACTGTTTTTT
CDR3 protein: CASSQGPTNEKLFF

V gene: TRBV20-1
CDR3 length: 11
J gene: TRBJ1-1
clone size: -
D gene: TRBD1
CDR3 DNA: TGCAGTGCTACCGGGACAGTTGAAGCTTTCTTT
CDR3 protein: CSATGTVEAFF

V gene: TRBV12-3/TRBV12-4
CDR3 length: 13
J gene: TRBJ2-5
clone size: few
D gene: -
CDR3 DNA: TGTGCCAGCAGTTTATGGCTCGGGGAGACCCAGTACTTC
CDR3 protein: CASSLWLGETQYF

V gene: TRBV18
CDR3 length: 14
J gene: TRBJ1-2
clone size: few
D gene: -
CDR3 DNA: TGTGCCAGCTCACCCGCCAGAGATTACTATGGCTACACCTTC
CDR3 protein: CASSPARDYYGYTF

V gene: TRBV6-6
CDR3 length: 16
J gene: TRBJ2-5
clone size: -
D gene: TRBD2
CDR3 DNA: TGTGCCAGCAGTTCCTCTAGCGGGGGGTACCAAGAGACCCAGTACTTC
CDR3 protein: CASSSSSGGYQETQYF

V gene: TRBV7-9
CDR3 length: 16
J gene: TRBJ1-2
clone size: few
D gene: -
CDR3 DNA: TGTGCCAGCAGCTTAGCCCGGACAGATCGGAGCTATGGCTACACCTTC
CDR3 protein: CASSLARTDRSYGYTF

V gene: TRBV19
CDR3 length: 16
J gene: TRBJ2-5
clone size: -
D gene: -
CDR3 DNA: TGTGCCAGTAGTAACTCAGCAACGGGTCGGGAAGAGACCCAGTACTTC
CDR3 protein: CASSNSATGREETQYF